This T cell receptor (beta chain) was profiled in a study of T cell responses to AZD1222 COVID-19 vaccine. General study results and limits: White British donors predominated, females outnumbered males, and clonal diversity was possibly underestimated.

This clone was recorded a few times. Its specificity is not known. Investigators merged groups given second doses at roughly 4 or roughly 12 weeks. TCRdb's copy holds only in-frame clones and misses some; the assay was immunoSEQ multiplex PCR. The sample carries under 130,000 clones, about 88% recorded once. Germline V CDR1 and CDR2: LGHNA, YNFKEQ. CDR3 size: 14 residues. V was trimmed by 0 bases and J by 5 bases, leaving 8 bases between them. The sample here was peripheral blood, taken 28 days after the second AZD1222 dose. This receptor was taken from an adult who received the AZD1222 COVID-19 vaccine. The chain joins TRBV4-2 to TRBJ2-1, with D perhaps matching TRBD2 (6 bases). The CDR3 spells CASSQDLANNEQFF. The CDR3 DNA is TGTGCCAGCAGCCAAGACCTAGCGAACAATGAGCAGTTCTTC.